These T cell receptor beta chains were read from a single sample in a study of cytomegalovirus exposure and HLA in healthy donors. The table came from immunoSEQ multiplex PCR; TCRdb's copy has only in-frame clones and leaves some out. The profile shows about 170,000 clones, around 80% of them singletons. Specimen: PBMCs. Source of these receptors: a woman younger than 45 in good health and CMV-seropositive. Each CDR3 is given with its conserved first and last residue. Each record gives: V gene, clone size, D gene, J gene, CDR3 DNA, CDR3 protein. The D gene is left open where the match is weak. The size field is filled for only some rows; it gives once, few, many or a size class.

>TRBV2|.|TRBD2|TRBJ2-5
TGTGCCAGCCCCCCCCCATGGCGGGGGGATTTTGTGGAGACCCAGTACTTC
CASPPPWRGDFVETQYF
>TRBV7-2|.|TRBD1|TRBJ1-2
TGTGCCAGCAGCAAAGGACAGGGTGGAACCTATGGCTACACCTTC
CASSKGQGGTYGYTF
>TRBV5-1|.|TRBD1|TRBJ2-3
TGCGCCAGCAGCTTGCGCAGGGGGCTTTCAGATACGCAGTATTTT
CASSLRRGLSDTQYF
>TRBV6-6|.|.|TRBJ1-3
TGTGCCAGCAGCCCCGTAGGGGCCGCAGGAAACACCATATATTTT
CASSPVGAAGNTIYF
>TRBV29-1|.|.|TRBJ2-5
TGCAGCGTTGTAGGTGGGGGGAAGGTATCCGAGACCCAGTACTTC
CSVVGGGKVSETQYF
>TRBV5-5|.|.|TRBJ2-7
TGTGCCAGCAGCTCCACAGGGACCCGCTCCTACGAGCAGTACTTC
CASSSTGTRSYEQYF
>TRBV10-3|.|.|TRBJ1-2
TGTGCCATCAGTGATACCCGAGGGGGATATAACTATGGCTACACCTTC
CAISDTRGGYNYGYTF
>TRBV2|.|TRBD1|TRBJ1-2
TGTGCCAGCAGTGAAGGGAGATGGACAGGGACGTATGGCTACACCTTC
CASSEGRWTGTYGYTF
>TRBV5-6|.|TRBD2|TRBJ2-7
TGTGCCAGCAGCGGGGGGAGCGGGGGCCAACAGTACTTC
CASSGGSGGQQYF
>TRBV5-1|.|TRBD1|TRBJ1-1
TGCGCCAGCAGCCCACGGGGCCCGACTGCACAGGGGGCGAACACTGAAGCTTTCTTT
CASSPRGPTAQGANTEAFF
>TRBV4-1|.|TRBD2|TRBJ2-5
TGCGCCAGCAGCCAAGTTAATATGGGACTATACGAGACCCAGTACTTC
CASSQVNMGLYETQYF
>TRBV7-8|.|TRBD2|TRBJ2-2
TGTGCCAGCAGCTTACCCGGGGCGGGAGCTGGTGTTAACACCGGGGAGCTGTTTTTT
CASSLPGAGAGVNTGELFF
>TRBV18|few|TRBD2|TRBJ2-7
TGTGCCAGCTCACCGGGACTAGCGGACTACGAGCAGTACTTC
CASSPGLADYEQYF
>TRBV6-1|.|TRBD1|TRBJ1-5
TGTGCCAGCAGCTGGACAGGGGGGTACAATCAGCCCCAGCATTTT
CASSWTGGYNQPQHF
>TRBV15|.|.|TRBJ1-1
TGTGCCACCAGCAGAGCTGGCGCAGGAGGCACTGAAGCTTTCTTT
CATSRAGAGGTEAFF
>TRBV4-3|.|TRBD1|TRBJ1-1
TGCGCCAGCAGCCAAGTCAGACAGGGGAACACTGAAGCTTTCTTT
CASSQVRQGNTEAFF
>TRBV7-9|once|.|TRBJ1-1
TGTGCCAGCAGCTTGGCAGGTCCGAACACTGAAGCTTTCTTT
CASSLAGPNTEAFF
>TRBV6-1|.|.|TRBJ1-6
TGTGCCAGCAGCCCAGCGTGGGCCCTCCACTTT
CASSPAWALHF
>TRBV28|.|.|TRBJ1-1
TGTGCCAGCAGTTTACTGGCCCAGAACACTGAAGCTTTCTTT
CASSLLAQNTEAFF
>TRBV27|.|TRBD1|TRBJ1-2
TGTGCCAGCAGGGAACAGGGGGTGCGGAACTATGGCTACACCTTC
CASREQGVRNYGYTF
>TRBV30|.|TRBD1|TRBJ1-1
TGTGCCTGGAGGGGGACAGTCATGAACACTGAAGCTTTCTTT
CAWRGTVMNTEAFF
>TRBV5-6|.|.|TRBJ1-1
TGTGCCAGCAGGTCACAGGGAAATGGTTGGACTGAAGCTTTCTTT
CASRSQGNGWTEAFF
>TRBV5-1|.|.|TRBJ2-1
TGCGCCAGCAGCTATAATGGTCAGGTATCCATCAATGAGCAGTTCTTC
CASSYNGQVSINEQFF
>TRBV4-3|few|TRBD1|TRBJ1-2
TGCGCCAGCAGCCCGGGGATCAGGGGGGACTATGGCTACACCTTC
CASSPGIRGDYGYTF
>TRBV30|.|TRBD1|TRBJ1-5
TGTGCCTGGAGCCCGACAGGGCTGAGGGGTAGCAATCAGCCCCAGCATTTT
CAWSPTGLRGSNQPQHF
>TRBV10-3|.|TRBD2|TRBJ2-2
TGTGCCATCAGTGCCGGGACTAGCGGGAGCGCCGGGGAGCTGTTTTTT
CAISAGTSGSAGELFF
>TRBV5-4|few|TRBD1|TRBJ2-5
TGTGCCAGCAGGACAAAGGACAGGGTAGATACCCAGTACTTC
CASRTKDRVDTQYF
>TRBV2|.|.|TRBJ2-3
TGTGCCAGCAGTGACGGGTATTTT
CASSDGYF
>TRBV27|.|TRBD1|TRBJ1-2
TGTGCCAGCAGTTTAGAGGCAGGGGGGGGCTACACCTTC
CASSLEAGGGYTF
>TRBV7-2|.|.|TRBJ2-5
TGTGCCAGCAGCTCGAGACAAGAGACCCAGTACTTC
CASSSRQETQYF
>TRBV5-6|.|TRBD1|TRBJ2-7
TGTGCCAGCAGCTTGCTAGCAGGGGGCCCCGAGCAGTACTTC
CASSLLAGGPEQYF
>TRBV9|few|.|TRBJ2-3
TGTGCCAGCAGCGTCTCGGAGGGGGATACGCAGTATTTT
CASSVSEGDTQYF
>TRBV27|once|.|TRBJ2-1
TGTGCCAGCATGAGCGCTTCAAAGCAGTTCTTC
CASMSASKQFF
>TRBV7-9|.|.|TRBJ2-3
TGTGCCAGCAGCTTCGAGCAGGGAAGCACAGATACGCAGTATTTT
CASSFEQGSTDTQYF
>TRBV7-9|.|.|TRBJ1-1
TGTGCCAGCAGCTTTTTAACTGAAGCTTTCTTT
CASSFLTEAFF
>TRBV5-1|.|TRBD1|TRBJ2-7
TGCGCCAGCAGCTCCTTCACAGGGGGCTACGAGCAGTACTTC
CASSSFTGGYEQYF
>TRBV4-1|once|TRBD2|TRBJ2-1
TGCGCCAGCAGCCAAGATAGGGGTAGCGGGTCGCTTAGCTCCTACAATGAGCAGTTCTTC
CASSQDRGSGSLSSYNEQFF
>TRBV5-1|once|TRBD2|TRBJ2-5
TGCGCCAGCAAGGTAGCGGGAGGATCCCAAGAGACCCAGTACTTC
CASKVAGGSQETQYF
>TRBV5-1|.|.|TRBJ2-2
TGCGCCAGCAGACAGGGTACCCCCACCGGGGAGCTGTTTTTT
CASRQGTPTGELFF
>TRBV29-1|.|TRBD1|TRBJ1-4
TGCAGCGTCGCACGGACAGGGACTAATGAAAAACTGTTTTTT
CSVARTGTNEKLFF
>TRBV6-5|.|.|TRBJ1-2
TGTGCCAGCAGATGGCAGGGCAAAAACGACTATGGCTACACCTTC
CASRWQGKNDYGYTF
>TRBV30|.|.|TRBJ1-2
TGTGCCTGGAGAGAGTACTATGGCTACACCTTC
CAWREYYGYTF
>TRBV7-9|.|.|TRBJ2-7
TGTGCCAGCAGCTCACAGGGCTACGAGCAGTACTTC
CASSSQGYEQYF
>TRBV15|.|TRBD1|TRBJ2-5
TGTACCACCAGCAGTGGGGAACAGGGGGCTGGAGAGACCCAGTACTTC
CTTSSGEQGAGETQYF
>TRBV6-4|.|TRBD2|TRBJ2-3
TGTGCCAGCAGTGAAGGTAGCGGGAGCACAGATACGCAGTATTTT
CASSEGSGSTDTQYF
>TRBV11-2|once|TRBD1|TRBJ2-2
TGTGCCAGCAGATCGCCGGGACAGGGGGACGGCGGGGAGCTGTTTTTT
CASRSPGQGDGGELFF
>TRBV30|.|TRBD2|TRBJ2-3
TGTGCCTGGGGGGCTAGCGGGAGCGATACGCAGTATTTT
CAWGASGSDTQYF
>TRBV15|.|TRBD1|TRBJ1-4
TGTGCCACCAGCAGAGATTTGCCGGGACAGAATGAAAAACTGTTTTTT
CATSRDLPGQNEKLFF